The following is a TCR beta chain sequence with its context. Antigen specificity is unknown. The CDR3 runs to 12 residues. CDR1 is SQVTM and CDR2 is ANQGSEA in the germline V gene. V lost 6 bases, J lost 8 bases, and 1 base stayed unmatched. Alongside a J-beta primer mix, a sample-barcoded 5' primer served in a second PCR lasting about 6 to 12 cycles. Each CDR3 protein gets one entry after TCRdb re-called the 5' RACE reads with MiXCR. Counted here are 1.5 million to 2 million distinct CDR3 sequences, 28% occurring once; the ten biggest clones make up over 7%. These data come from a study of blood T cells in healthy people across ages. Study information: With template switching, about one barcoded beta molecule was captured per two T cells. General observations from the study: Donors of long life had a larger count of naive CD4+ cells and greater diversity than aged donors. As naive T cell percentage varied, TCR beta diversity correlated strongly with it. A roughly linear age-dependent decrease characterized TCR beta diversity per million T cells.

V usage is TRBV29-1 and J usage is TRBJ1-6; 10 bases are a match to TRBD1. This receptor was taken from a woman aged 30 to 39 in good health. Sequenced: blood. This CDR3 reads CSVGQGDSPLHF. The CDR3 nucleotides read TGCAGCGTCGGACAGGGGGATTCACCCCTCCACTTT.